The rows below give T cell receptor beta chains drawn from one sample of a study of shared clonotypes between healthy human individuals. The table came from immunoSEQ multiplex PCR; TCRdb's copy has only in-frame clones and leaves some out. Counted here are nearly 2 million clones, about 95% occurring once; the ten biggest clones make up roughly 1%. The specimen was naive CD8+ T cells sorted from blood. These receptors all stem from a young man in good health. CDR3s include the opening cysteine and the closing phenylalanine or tryptophan. D genes are given only for firm matches. Not all rows give a size; the values are once, few, many and, for expanded clones, a class.

v_call	clone_size	d_call	cdr3_length	j_call	cdr3_aa	cdr3_nt
TRBV19	NA	TRBD2	15	TRBJ2-1	CASSMLAGMPDEQFF	TGTGCCAGTAGTATGCTAGCGGGAATGCCCGATGAGCAGTTCTTC
TRBV7-9	NA	NA	12	TRBJ2-1	CASSLGTDEQFF	TGTGCCAGCAGCTTAGGGACTGACGAGCAGTTCTTC
TRBV29-1	NA	TRBD1	15	TRBJ1-2	CSVPGTGHLNYGYTF	TGCAGCGTCCCCGGGACAGGGCACCTTAACTATGGCTACACCTTC
TRBV6-1	few	NA	12	TRBJ2-7	CASSGFRYEQYF	TGTGCCAGCTCAGGGTTTAGATACGAGCAGTACTTC
TRBV11-2	NA	NA	14	TRBJ2-2	CASIEGLYTGELFF	TGTGCCAGCATCGAGGGACTGTACACCGGGGAGCTGTTTTTT
TRBV6-1	few	NA	13	TRBJ1-1	CASSEGANTEAFF	TGTGCCAGCAGTGAAGGGGCGAACACTGAAGCTTTCTTT
TRBV29-1	NA	TRBD1	15	TRBJ2-5	CSVETTGEVLETQYF	TGCAGCGTTGAGACGACAGGGGAGGTTTTGGAGACCCAGTACTTC
TRBV10-3	once	TRBD1	16	TRBJ1-3	CAISLAGGFSGNTIYF	TGTGCCATCAGTTTAGCAGGGGGCTTTTCTGGAAACACCATATATTTT
TRBV6-6	NA	NA	13	TRBJ1-2	CASRGQSSYGYTF	TGTGCCAGCAGAGGACAGTCAAGCTATGGCTACACCTTC
TRBV19	few	TRBD1	15	TRBJ1-5	CASDRDRGRVEPQHF	TGTGCCAGTGACCGGGACAGGGGGCGTGTAGAGCCCCAGCATTTT
TRBV19	NA	NA	14	TRBJ1-2	CASSSRADYYGYTF	TGTGCCAGTAGTTCCCGGGCGGATTACTATGGCTACACCTTC
TRBV2	once	NA	14	TRBJ1-1	CASIRGQENTEAFF	TGTGCCAGTATACGAGGGCAGGAGAACACTGAAGCTTTCTTT
TRBV27	NA	TRBD1	17	TRBJ1-5	CASSLIGQGRRNQPQHF	TGTGCCAGCAGTTTAATAGGACAGGGTAGGCGAAATCAGCCCCAGCATTTT
TRBV2	NA	NA	16	TRBJ1-2	CASSIDGIPVRYGYTF	TGTGCCAGCAGCATAGACGGGATCCCGGTACGCTATGGCTACACCTTC
TRBV19	NA	NA	13	TRBJ2-7	CASSPWIGYEQYF	TGTGCCAGTAGTCCCTGGATCGGGTACGAGCAGTACTTC
TRBV5-7	NA	NA	15	TRBJ2-3	CASSLHQRSTDTQYF	TGTGCCAGCAGCTTGCATCAGCGAAGCACAGATACGCAGTATTTT
TRBV6-5	NA	TRBD1	14	TRBJ1-5	CASSYGQGYQPQHF	TGTGCCAGCAGTTACGGACAGGGGTATCAGCCCCAGCATTTT
TRBV6-1	NA	TRBD1	14	TRBJ2-1	CATRDRGRSNEQFF	TGTGCCACTCGAGACAGGGGGCGATCCAATGAGCAGTTCTTC
TRBV5-4	NA	TRBD2	15	TRBJ2-6	CASSSREGGANVLTF	TGTGCCAGCAGCTCCAGGGAGGGTGGGGCCAACGTCCTGACTTTC
TRBV4-3	NA	NA	18	TRBJ2-1	CASSQVLWGLVPYNEQFF	TGCGCCAGCAGCCAAGTATTATGGGGGCTAGTGCCCTACAATGAGCAGTTCTTC
TRBV28	NA	TRBD2	18	TRBJ2-1	CASSFLSLSGGHYNEQFF	TGTGCCAGCAGTTTTTTATCGTTATCGGGGGGGCACTACAATGAGCAGTTCTTC
TRBV23-1	NA	TRBD2	16	TRBJ2-5	CASTGGGRRTQETQYF	TGCGCCAGCACGGGGGGAGGCAGGAGGACCCAAGAGACCCAGTACTTC
TRBV7-2	NA	TRBD2	12	TRBJ2-7	CASSPRTSEQYF	TGTGCCAGCAGCCCTAGGACTAGCGAGCAGTACTTC
TRBV4-3	once	NA	15	TRBJ2-1	CASSQDLSHYNEQFF	TGCGCCAGCAGCCAAGATTTATCCCACTACAATGAGCAGTTCTTC
TRBV28	NA	TRBD1	14	TRBJ1-2	CASVLQGDIRGYTF	TGTGCCAGCGTACTACAGGGGGACATTCGCGGCTACACCTTC
TRBV10-1	NA	NA	13	TRBJ2-7	CASSAGESYEQYF	TGCGCCAGCAGTGCCGGGGAAAGCTACGAGCAGTACTTC
TRBV6-5	few	NA	13	TRBJ2-7	CASSYSDGYEQYF	TGTGCCAGCAGTTACTCAGACGGCTACGAGCAGTACTTC
TRBV7-9	NA	TRBD2	18	TRBJ2-5	CASTDPTVAGVGQETQYF	TGTGCCAGCACCGACCCAACGGTAGCGGGAGTCGGGCAAGAGACCCAGTACTTC
TRBV27	NA	NA	15	TRBJ2-7	CASSTTGHSSYEQYF	TGTGCCAGCAGTACTACAGGCCACAGCTCCTACGAGCAGTACTTC
TRBV4-3	NA	NA	15	TRBJ2-1	CASSPGTGSYNEQFF	TGCGCCAGCAGCCCCGGGACGGGCTCCTACAATGAGCAGTTCTTC
TRBV6-5	few	NA	13	TRBJ1-1	CASSWAGNTEAFF	TGTGCCAGCAGTTGGGCGGGGAACACTGAAGCTTTCTTT
TRBV4-1	NA	NA	18	TRBJ1-3	CASSQDTGDTSSGNTIYF	TGCGCCAGCAGCCAAGATACCGGGGACACGAGCTCTGGAAACACCATATATTTT
TRBV13	NA	NA	15	TRBJ2-1	CASSFGGSSYNEQFF	TGTGCCAGCAGCTTCGGGGGTAGCTCCTACAATGAGCAGTTCTTC
TRBV7-8	NA	NA	12	TRBJ2-7	CASSYSHYEQYF	TGTGCCAGCAGCTACTCGCACTACGAGCAGTACTTC
TRBV6-5	NA	TRBD1	16	TRBJ2-7	CASSYSRDRGEGEQYF	TGTGCCAGCAGTTACTCCCGGGACAGGGGAGAAGGGGAGCAGTACTTC
TRBV11-2	NA	NA	15	TRBJ1-5	CASSPSAGLGQPQHF	TGTGCCAGCAGCCCGAGTGCAGGCCTCGGTCAGCCCCAGCATTTT
TRBV10-1	NA	NA	11	TRBJ2-7	CASGDMYEQYF	TGCGCCAGCGGCGACATGTACGAGCAGTACTTC
TRBV28	NA	NA	14	TRBJ2-7	CASSLFGNSYEQYF	TGTGCCAGCAGTTTATTCGGAAATTCCTACGAGCAGTACTTC
TRBV11-2	NA	NA	14	TRBJ1-6	CASSETVPGSPLHF	TGTGCCAGCAGCGAGACAGTCCCCGGTTCACCCCTCCACTTT
TRBV7-9	NA	NA	13	TRBJ1-4	CASSFPLGEKLFF	TGTGCCAGCAGCTTCCCCCTCGGAGAAAAACTGTTTTTT